This TCR beta chain was sequenced in a study of a mutant IDH1 vaccine in newly diagnosed glioma. Across the whole study: Therapy received beforehand was radiotherapy, temozolomide, or both, with most patients given both.

Trimming pared 6 bases from V and 5 bases from J, leaving 19 bases between. Germline CDR1 is LNHDA and CDR2 is SQIVND (reference sequence). The CDR3 has 15 residues. Using immunoSEQ multiplex PCR, the repertoire was profiled, and TCRdb retains in-frame clones only, with some absent. The top ten clones hold 17% of a sample with some 28,000 clones, roughly 80% of them seen once. Documented time point: week 23, last vaccination. Each dose of the vaccine consisted of 300 ug of mutant IDH1 20-mer peptide, with topical imiquimod. As to this clone: Its specificity is unknown.

J is TRBJ2-5 and V is TRBV19; D might be TRBD2 (6 bases). The sequences come from PBMCs, collected from a glioma patient whose treatment included an IDH1 peptide vaccine. The clonotype comes from a woman aged 25 to 39 with glioma. In DNA, the CDR3 is TGTGCCAGTAGCCCGGACTACTCCCGAAGGGAGACCCAGTACTTC. This sequence encodes CASSPDYSRRETQYF.